This entry describes one T cell receptor beta chain. Its antigen target is currently unknown. No much larger clone exists at a distance of one base, and base qualities are not known. This sample's time point label indicates: newly diagnosed GD, antithyroid drugs for less than 3 months. For both TCR sequencing and RNA sequencing, RNA was extracted from PBMCs in TRIzol. The diagnosis of Graves' disease was made according to American Thyroid Association guidelines. Patients for the study were recruited at an endocrinology department in Xi'an, China. Each patient gave about 9.1 milliliters of peripheral blood, collected in an EDTA anticoagulant tube. Ficoll Paque Plus density gradient separation was used to isolate PBMCs, and no further T cell sorting was performed. RNA quality was checked with an Agilent 2100 Bioanalyzer and agarose gel, and concentration with a NanoDrop 2000. The library was prepared using multiplex PCR. TCRdb names Illumina HiSeq 4000 as the instrument used. To build TCR beta libraries, CDR3 regions were amplified by Arm-PCR using iRepertoire HTBI primers. Before sequencing, the PCR products went through gel purification. The study's own analysis went as follows. Gene usage analysis of CDR3 amino acid clonotypes used the 62 TRBV and fewer than 15 TRBJ segments found across samples. COPE and FqMerger were used to merge the filtered high-quality paired reads into contigs. Contigs were aligned with BLAST to IMGT TRBV, TRBD and TRBJ reference genes, and CDR3 was defined per IMGT. Any clonotype with a frequency above 0.1% was counted as a highly expanded clone. Shannon entropy served as the measure of repertoire diversity, while the Gini coefficient captured V-J evenness. A clonotype was considered public if more than one individual shared it. TCRdb trimmed the raw reads at Q25, called clones with MiXCR and kept productive beta chains. When rows share a CDR3 protein, they turn into one entry using the most common DNA and genes. For this entry, the V and J calls and clone size follow TCRdb and not the study's own pipeline. This sample holds roughly 420,000 distinct CDR3 sequences; 15% to 17% were observed only once. 22% of the sample goes to the ten largest clones.

CDR1 and CDR2 were assigned from the germline V gene as MDHEN and SYDVKM. Trimming removed 4 bases from V and 4 bases from J; the gene matches leave 5 bases unexplained. Reading from cysteine to phenylalanine, the CDR3 counts 15 amino acids. Only the CDR3 part of the read is kept: 45 bases, read in frame from the first base. The data originate from a study of regulatory T cells in long-lasting Graves disease (dated by TCRdb to 2020 to 2023). Turning to the overall study: Patients with newly diagnosed Graves' disease had been on antithyroid drugs for under 3 months. A total of about 35 samples underwent TCR sequencing, from roughly 13 patients with persistent Graves' disease and 20 patients with newly diagnosed Graves' disease. The study was registered as a clinical trial and conducted in China. Peripheral blood TCR sequencing and RNA sequencing compared persistent Graves' disease patients with newly diagnosed Graves' disease patients.

The study at large found these results: The small sample size was acknowledged by the authors as a limitation that may reduce accuracy. More public clonotypes were shared among persistent patients (approximately 3,000) than among newly diagnosed patients (more than 950). Lower TCR Shannon entropy and fewer highly expanded clones were observed in persistent Graves' disease patients than in newly diagnosed patients, which suggested clonal expansion. Preferential use of TRBV28, TRBJ1-2 and TRBJ2-5 was observed in persistent disease, whereas TRBV20-1 and TRBJ2-1 were favored in newly diagnosed disease. Sequencing and analysis were limited to the TCR beta chain. Peripheral blood alone was examined, since thyroid tissue, which constituted the primary lesion, could not be accessed.

The sequencing here drew on peripheral blood mononuclear cells (PBMCs), taken at new diagnosis, from a patient treated with antithyroid drugs. The origin of this receptor is a female donor with Graves disease. Recombination connected TRBV28 to TRBJ2-2, with 8 bases aligning to TRBD1. The CDR3 loop reads CASSSGQVFTGELFF. DNA sequence: TGTGCCAGCAGTTCGGGACAGGTTTTCACCGGGGAGCTGTTTTTT.